The T cell receptor (beta chain) described here comes from a study of Ad26.COV2.S vaccination and SARS-CoV-2 variants (dated by TCRdb to about 2021). About the full investigation: Vaccine-arm donors came from COV1001, a multicentre, randomized, double-blind, placebo-controlled phase I-IIa trial of Ad26.COV2.S in healthy adults. Dosing of Ad26.COV2.S was intramuscular, at either 5x10^10 or 1x10^11 viral particles, delivered as one shot or as two shots spaced 56 days apart. Participants in the trial were split at random into five groups of five each, receiving low-dose or high-dose Ad26.COV2.S once or twice, or else placebo on both occasions. A total of some 30 samples were included in the TCR-sequenced set, comprising some 20 Ad26.COV2.S vaccine recipients, 5 placebo recipients and 8 SARS-CoV-2 convalescent individuals. Blinding of investigators to trial group allocation was maintained during experiments and outcome assessment. The specificity and breadth of SARS-CoV-2-reactive T cell receptors after Ad26.COV2.S vaccination were assessed by TCRbeta repertoire sequencing.

Reading from cysteine to phenylalanine, the CDR3 counts 18 amino acids. Of all the DNA, just the CDR3 is kept, 54 bases in frame from base 1. Trimming removed 3 bases from V and 2 bases from J, leaving 20 bases between the germline ends. The CDR1 and CDR2 encoded by the germline V gene are MGHRA and YSYEKL. Here is what the overall study found, with its caveats: Comparing responses between vaccine doses or regimens was not something the study was powered to do. Vaccine and placebo recipients had comparable non-spike TCR breadth, which fits with the vaccine containing only spike. It was noted by the authors that total T cell responses may have been underestimated by the TCR breadth and depth analyses. Higher spike-specific TCR breadth was observed in Ad26.COV2.S recipients than in placebo recipients (P = 0.0014). After vaccination, substantial breadth of spike-specific CD8+ and CD4+ T cell responses was reported.

Sample treatment or condition, as interpreted from the label and publication: some 20 received Ad26.COV2.S at low or high dose, single or two shots; 5 received placebo; per-sample allocation not given. Repertoires of vaccine and placebo recipients were sequenced from samples taken on day 63 after the first injection. Cohort 1b enrolled roughly 25 adults aged 18-55 years at a single site in Boston, USA, between 29 July and 7 August 2020. Ad26.COV2.S was a replication-incompetent adenovirus type 26 vector expressing a prefusion-stabilized SARS-CoV-2 spike protein from the original Wuhan strain. The immunoSEQ Assay was used to sequence TCRbeta CDR3 regions. After extraction, genomic DNA underwent amplification by bias-controlled multiplex PCR, followed by high-throughput sequencing. Regarding the original processing steps: To quantify the absolute abundance of every unique TCRbeta CDR3 region, sequences were collapsed and filtered. T cell fraction was estimated by normalizing TCRbeta template counts to usable DNA, which was measured by amplifying reference genes present in all nucleated cells. Repertoire TCRs were annotated as SARS-CoV-2-specific by exact matching of V gene, CDR3 amino acid sequence and J gene to a known reactive TCR set. The reference SARS-CoV-2 TCR set was derived from MIRA and filtered for enrichment in COVID-19-positive ImmuneCODE repertoires, a step that removed public or cross-reactive TCRs. Based on the MIRA antigens, annotated TCRs were further analysed at the level of specific ORF or position within ORF. Breadth was defined as the number of annotated unique rearrangements divided by the total number of unique productive rearrangements, and depth was defined as the summed frequency of the annotated unique rearrangements. TCR breadth was compared between groups using two-sided Wilcoxon rank-sum tests. What TCRdb holds here is the immuneACCESS table cut down to in-frame rearrangements. Part of the clones is not present; checked against another copy, under half of the missing clones reflect an unresolved V gene, and the others are unexplained. D and trimming come from the DNA, and the V and J calls and clone size come from that table. In this sample the table shows 200,000 to 300,000 clones, approximately 87% of which occur a single time. The top ten hold 9.5% to 12% of the sample.

Of note for this clone: Its antigen is still unknown. No base quality values were provided; no much bigger clone lies one nucleotide off.

The rearrangement joined TRBV4-1 to TRBJ2-4; a tentative D call is TRBD2 (6 bases match). Sequences were derived from peripheral blood, sampled in a trial of Ad26.COV2.S vaccine versus placebo. This TCR was sampled from a person aged 18-65 years who received the Ad26.COV2.S COVID-19 vaccine or a placebo. The sequenced DNA is TGCGCCAGCAGCCACCCGATGGGGAACCGGGAGTCCAAAAACATTCAGTACTTC. Its translation is CASSHPMGNRESKNIQYF.